This entry lists 21 T cell receptor beta chains sequenced from one sample in a study of identical twins listed by TCRdb under 2016. The library came from 5' RACE. Instrument on record: Illumina HiSeq 2000. Clones were called with MiXCR by TCRdb after fastp trimmed the public reads at Q25, and only in-frame beta chains were retained. Rows with one shared CDR3 protein collapse into an entry with the most common genes and DNA. The sample yields hundreds of thousands of distinct CDR3 sequences; 20% to 25% were counted once. The top ten hold 4% to 4.5% of the sample. The data also belong to a second study, concerning T cells expressing NK-cell markers.

What was sequenced was PBMCs. These TCRs come from a woman under 30 in good health.

This clonotype was detected only a few times. The genes are TRBV7-2 and TRBJ2-1; 9 nucleotides line up with TRBD2. The CDR3 is made up of 16 amino acids. Losses at the gene ends were 0 bases for V and 8 bases for J; bases not matched to a gene: 8. From germline, CDR1 is SGHTA and CDR2 FQGNSA. The CDR3 nucleotides are TGTGCCAGCAGCTTAGCAGGTAGCGGGGGTTTTGATGAGCAGTTCTTC. Translated: CASSLAGSGGFDEQFF.

This clonotype was seen a few times. The chain combines TRBV20-1 with TRBJ1-1, with a weak D call TRBD1 (5 bases). The germline V gene has CDR1 DFQATT and CDR2 SNEGSKA (reference sequence). The CDR3 totals 16 residues. V lost 3 bases, J lost 1 base, and 18 bases lay in between. CDR3 coding DNA: TGCAGTGCTAGGGGGGGGACGAAAGACCAGAACACTGAAGCTTTCTTT. Its translation: CSARGGTKDQNTEAFF.

This clonotype occurred a few times. The chain employs TRBV20-1 and TRBJ1-5; D is unresolved. V gave up 6 bases and J gave up 2 bases, with 17 bases separating them. Germline CDR1 and CDR2: DFQATT and SNEGSKA (reference sequence). CDR3 length: 15 amino acids. Written as DNA, the CDR3 is TGCAGTGCCAGCACGTCGATGTCGGGCAATCAGCCCCAGCATTTT. Its translation: CSASTSMSGNQPQHF.

The chain joins TRBV3-1 to TRBJ2-2; D ambiguous. The germline gives CDR1 LGHDT, CDR2 YNNKEL (reference sequence). The V gene lost 2 bases and the J gene lost 5 bases, with 3 bases spanning the gap. The CDR3 runs 12 residues. CDR3 nucleotides: TGTGCCAGCAGCCAACCGACCGGGGAGCTGTTTTTT. It encodes CASSQPTGELFF.

V gene TRBV20-1 combines with J gene TRBJ2-3; a weak D match, TRBD2 (5 bases). The CDR3 is 14 residues long. CDR1 and CDR2 (germline): DFQATT, SNEGSKA (reference sequence). With 3 bases removed from V and 6 bases from J, the gap between germline ends came to 16 bases. CDR3 in DNA: TGCAGTGCTAGTACCTACACGGGCGGGGATACGCAGTATTTT. Protein: CSASTYTGGDTQYF.

In its sample, this clonotype was seen a few times. DNA for the CDR3: TGTGCCAGCAGTTCCGGGTCCACCAGCACAGATACGCAGTATTTT. This translates into CASSSGSTSTDTQYF. This chain joins TRBV2 and TRBJ2-3; D uncertain. Looked up from germline, CDR1 is SNHLY and CDR2 is FYNNEI. The CDR3 is made up of 15 amino acids. The germline V and J ends were trimmed by 5 bases and 0 bases, with 12 bases remaining between them.

This clonotype was observed a few times. V and J are TRBV15 and TRBJ2-1; 9 bases map to TRBD1. Losses at the gene ends were 0 bases for V and 2 bases for J; bases not matched to a gene: 2. The CDR3 is 16 amino acids. Germline loops: CDR1 LNHNV, CDR2 YYDKDF (reference sequence). The CDR3, as DNA: TGTGCCACCAGCAGAGAGACAGGGGGAACCTACAATGAGCAGTTCTTC. Protein: CATSRETGGTYNEQFF.

This clonotype was counted a few times. V gene TRBV7-9 combines with J gene TRBJ2-7; TRBD2 might be the D (9 bases). Between the trimmed V and J ends, which lost 5 bases and 6 bases, there was a span of 20 bases. This CDR3 comprises 15 residues. The germline V gene has CDR1 SEHNR and CDR2 FQNEAQ (reference sequence). CDR3 sequence reads: CASSRGSSGTGEQYF. The CDR3 DNA is TGTGCCAGCAGCCGAGGCTCTAGCGGGACAGGCGAGCAGTACTTC.

The CDR3 region is CASSATGGGNTIYF. CDR3 DNA: TGTGCCAGCAGCGCCACAGGAGGAGGAAACACCATATATTTT. The rearrangement links TRBV25-1 to TRBJ1-3; maybe TRBD1 (5 bases). The CDR3 contains 14 residues. Deletions cut 6 bases from V and 4 bases from J, with 13 bases between. The germline V gene encodes CDR1 MGHDK and CDR2 SYGVNS.

This clonotype was seen a few times. V is TRBV20-1 and J is TRBJ2-1; 7 bases align to TRBD2. Unmatched junction bases numbered 14, after V lost 3 bases and J lost 3 bases. Germline CDR1 and CDR2: DFQATT and SNEGSKA (reference sequence). The CDR3 is made up of 17 amino acids. The CDR3 loop reads CSASNKREPDLYNEQFF. DNA for the CDR3: TGCAGTGCTAGCAACAAGCGGGAACCGGACCTCTACAATGAGCAGTTCTTC.

In this sample, this clonotype turned up many times. This rearrangement joins TRBV20-1 to TRBJ1-4, with D possibly matching TRBD1 (5 bases). Germline V lookup: CDR1 DFQATT, CDR2 SNEGSKA (reference sequence). The germline V and J ends were trimmed by 0 bases and 7 bases, with 15 bases remaining between them. The CDR3 sequence is 15 residues long. CDR3 loop: CSARDRAGSSEKLFF. In DNA form, the CDR3 reads TGCAGTGCTAGAGATAGGGCAGGGAGCAGTGAAAAACTGTTTTTT.

This sequence joins TRBV18 and TRBJ1-1; 7 bases are a match to TRBD1. With 3 bases clipped from V and 5 bases from J, the junction kept 9 bases outside the gene matches. In germline, CDR1 is KGHSH, CDR2 LQKENI. This CDR3 is 15 amino acids long. This chain's CDR3 is CASSPNRGGGTEAFF. DNA of the CDR3: TGTGCCAGCTCACCGAACAGGGGTGGGGGAACTGAAGCTTTCTTT.

This rearrangement joins TRBV20-1 to TRBJ2-7; D is undetermined. The ends were cut back, 6 bases at V and 2 bases at J, with 8 bases in the middle. The CDR3 has 11 amino acids. Germline V gene sequence: CDR1 DFQATT, CDR2 SNEGSKA (reference sequence). DNA of the CDR3: TGCAGTGCGGAAATAGCCTACGAGCAGTACTTC. Its protein is CSAEIAYEQYF.

The chain employs TRBV3-1 and TRBJ2-2; TRBD1 or TRBD2 may be the D gene (5 bases each). Trimming removed 4 bases from V and 5 bases from J, with 14 bases in between. The CDR3 spans 15 residues. Germline V lookup: CDR1 LGHDT, CDR2 YNNKEL (reference sequence). CDR3 loop: CASSPRGGGTGELFF. The CDR3 DNA reads as TGTGCCAGCAGCCCCCGGGGCGGAGGAACCGGGGAGCTGTTTTTT.

This clonotype was seen at least ten times. The chain carries TRBV27 and TRBJ1-1, with D unclear. The CDR3 has 12 amino acids. V shed 1 base and J shed 7 bases, with 7 bases lying between them. Germline CDR1 MNHEY, CDR2 SMNVEV (reference sequence). The CDR3 sequence is CASSLLGGEAFF. CDR3 in DNA: TGTGCCAGCAGTTTATTGGGTGGTGAAGCTTTCTTT.

This clonotype was observed at least ten times. This chain joins TRBV29-1 and TRBJ2-7; D is undetermined. The CDR3 is made up of 11 amino acids. With 4 bases removed from V and 2 bases from J, the gap between germline ends came to 6 bases. The germline V gene has CDR1 SQVTM and CDR2 ANQGSEA. The CDR3 region is CSVGHTYEQYF. Here the CDR3 DNA reads TGCAGCGTTGGACATACCTACGAGCAGTACTTC.

In its sample, this clonotype was seen many times. V and J are TRBV5-1 and TRBJ2-1, with D uncertain. Trimming left V 0 bases short and J 0 bases short, with 7 bases between. Germline V CDR1 and CDR2: SGHRS, YFSETQ. This CDR3 contains 15 residues. Written as DNA, the CDR3 is TGCGCCAGCAGCTTGGTGGGAATCTCCTACAATGAGCAGTTCTTC. Encoded protein: CASSLVGISYNEQFF.

V usage is TRBV12-3 or TRBV12-4 and J usage is TRBJ1-3; D is ambiguous. The CDR3 is 15 residues long. The V and J ends lost 1 base and 0 bases respectively, with 7 bases between them. CDR3: CASSLGGYSGNTIYF. CDR3 DNA: TGTGCCAGCAGTTTAGGAGGATACTCTGGAAACACCATATATTTT.

This clonotype was observed a few times. This chain connects TRBV6-7 to TRBJ2-2; 8 bases line up with TRBD1. TRBV6-7 is noted as an ORF with a role that remains uncertain. V lost 1 base and J lost 0; bases outside the gene matches: 13. The CDR3 has 20 residues. CDR3 region: CASSYFSGGAFGTNTGELFF. DNA of the CDR3: TGTGCCAGCAGTTACTTCTCAGGGGGCGCTTTCGGGACGAACACCGGGGAGCTGTTTTTT.

The chain is built from TRBV20-1 and TRBJ2-1; D perhaps matches TRBD1 (6 bases). The CDR3 extends over 17 amino acids. The germline V gene encodes CDR1 DFQATT and CDR2 SNEGSKA (reference sequence). With 0 bases removed from V and 0 bases from J, the gap between germline ends came to 15 bases. The CDR3 DNA reads TGCAGTGCTAGAGATCTACGGGACACAAGCTCCTACAATGAGCAGTTCTTC. Its translation is CSARDLRDTSSYNEQFF.

V usage is TRBV15 and J usage is TRBJ1-2, with a tentative D call TRBD1 (5 bases). The CDR3 length is 13 residues. Looked up from germline, CDR1 is LNHNV and CDR2 is YYDKDF (reference sequence). V was cut by 8 bases and J by 2 bases, with 12 bases left in between. CDR3 region: CATGRGGNYGYTF. The CDR3 DNA is TGTGCCACCGGCCGGGGGGGGAACTATGGCTACACCTTC.